The clone carrying this T cell receptor beta chain was observed a few times. Its specificity is unknown. The V and J ends lost 4 bases and 11 bases, in that order; junction bases with no gene match: 14. The length of the CDR3 is 15 residues. Germline V CDR1 and CDR2: DFQATT, SNEGSKA (reference sequence). This sample was taken from a study of T-cell memory formation after mild COVID-19. Study details: There were largely donor-specific TCR clusters. General study results and limits: For second-wave clones that peaked at day 37, SARS-CoV-2 specificity went unverified. Among CD4+ contracting clones, most were CM and EM, and CD8+ ones EMRA.

It was 5'RACE with constant-segment primers that produced the TCR alpha and TCR beta cDNA libraries, which carried sample barcodes and UMIs. TCRdb re-called the 5' RACE reads through MiXCR, storing one row per CDR3 protein. Found here are 250,000 to 300,000 distinct CDR3 sequences, 15% to 20% of them singletons; the top ten hold 22%. Sequencing input: PBMCs or a T cell subset sorted from them (not recorded which). The receptor was derived from a man younger than 30 who had mild COVID-19 (a few samples of this study predate the infection). Cell type and time point are not known. This chain links TRBV20-1 with TRBJ2-3; 11 nucleotides agree with TRBD2. CDR3 DNA sequence: TGCAGTGCTAACAAGGGACTAGCGGCCCCAGCGGAGCAGTATTTT. Protein sequence: CSANKGLAAPAEQYF.